A selection of T cell receptor beta chains follows, all from one sample in a study of T cell changes during pregnancy in multiple sclerosis. Some clones are missing from TCRdb's copy, which holds only in-frame ones; the method was immunoSEQ multiplex PCR. The sample contains tens of thousands of clones, approximately 91% of which appear only once. Specimen: CD4+ T cells from peripheral blood mononuclear cells, collected after pregnancy. The receptor source for this set is a female donor in good health, enrolled as a control in a pregnancy study. The CDR3 runs from the conserved cysteine through the conserved F or W. A D gene is named only where the DNA matches it firmly. Part of the rows lack a size; the others show once, few, many or a class for expanded clones.

d_gene	v_gene	abundance	j_gene	CDR3aa	CDR3nt
-	TRBV5-4	few	TRBJ1-2	CASSLVAGSPYGYTF	TGTGCCAGCAGCTTGGTGGCAGGCTCTCCCTATGGCTACACCTTC
TRBD2	TRBV4-3	once	TRBJ2-5	CASAGDQYF	TGCGCCAGCGCGGGGGACCAGTACTTC
TRBD1	TRBV27	-	TRBJ1-2	CASKRTGPYGYTF	TGTGCCAGCAAACGGACAGGTCCTTATGGCTACACCTTC
-	TRBV7-9	once	TRBJ2-3	CASSLASSPTQYF	TGTGCCAGCAGCTTAGCTAGCTCCCCTACGCAGTATTTT
-	TRBV2	-	TRBJ1-1	CASSESELIGDTEAFF	TGTGCCAGCAGTGAGTCGGAACTCATAGGGGACACTGAAGCTTTCTTT
TRBD2	TRBV9	-	TRBJ2-3	CASSVGGLGGDTQYF	TGTGCCAGCAGCGTAGGGGGACTAGGTGGGGATACGCAGTATTTT
-	TRBV29-1	-	TRBJ1-1	CSGLRGALTEAFF	TGCAGCGGTCTGCGGGGGGCGCTCACTGAAGCTTTCTTT
TRBD1	TRBV28	-	TRBJ2-5	CASSRPGQGQETQYF	TGTGCCAGCAGTCGGCCGGGACAGGGCCAAGAGACCCAGTACTTC
TRBD1	TRBV5-1	-	TRBJ2-4	CASSRGQGEGKNIQYF	TGCGCCAGCAGCCGGGGACAGGGGGAAGGCAAAAACATTCAGTACTTC
TRBD1	TRBV9	-	TRBJ1-1	CASSVGMTGGRARTEAFF	TGTGCCAGCAGCGTAGGTATGACAGGGGGAAGAGCCCGGACTGAAGCTTTCTTT
TRBD1	TRBV2	once	TRBJ1-5	CASSRTGTGQPQHF	TGTGCCAGCAGTCGGACAGGGACAGGGCAGCCCCAGCATTTT
-	TRBV15	-	TRBJ2-7	CATSRDPSYEQYF	TGTGCCACCAGCAGAGATCCCAGCTACGAGCAGTACTTC
TRBD2	TRBV10-3	-	TRBJ2-1	CAISESSGTRPYNEQFF	TGTGCCATCAGTGAGTCCAGCGGGACTCGGCCCTACAATGAGCAGTTCTTC
-	TRBV7-8	-	TRBJ2-5	CASSLAKGVGETQYF	TGTGCCAGCAGCTTAGCGAAGGGGGTGGGAGAGACCCAGTACTTC
TRBD1	TRBV27	-	TRBJ2-7	CASSLGTGPYEQYF	TGTGCCAGCAGTTTAGGGACAGGGCCCTACGAGCAGTACTTC
-	TRBV27	-	TRBJ2-5	CASSFSLGTNQETQYF	TGTGCCAGCAGTTTTTCTCTGGGTACTAACCAAGAGACCCAGTACTTC
-	TRBV7-2	-	TRBJ2-5	CASSLAQGMSETQYF	TGTGCCAGCAGCTTAGCCCAGGGGATGTCAGAGACCCAGTACTTC
TRBD1	TRBV5-4	-	TRBJ2-5	CASSTPAGGGETQYF	TGTGCCAGCAGCACTCCTGCAGGGGGTGGAGAGACCCAGTACTTC
-	TRBV9	-	TRBJ1-2	CASSPPGLRGYGYTF	TGTGCCAGCAGCCCTCCAGGGTTGCGGGGCTATGGCTACACCTTC
-	TRBV4-2	once	TRBJ2-7	CASSQDMNDRAYEQYF	TGTGCCAGCAGCCAAGATATGAATGACAGAGCCTACGAGCAGTACTTC
TRBD1	TRBV4-2	-	TRBJ1-2	CASSQDNRQGANYGYTF	TGTGCCAGCAGCCAAGATAATCGGCAGGGGGCGAACTATGGCTACACCTTC
TRBD2	TRBV6-1	-	TRBJ2-1	CASDPAGGWEQFF	TGTGCCAGCGATCCAGCGGGAGGCTGGGAGCAGTTCTTC
-	TRBV5-1	-	TRBJ2-7	CASSLRPSGEDPYEQYF	TGCGCCAGCAGCTTGAGACCTTCGGGGGAGGATCCCTACGAGCAGTACTTC
TRBD1	TRBV18	-	TRBJ2-2	CASSPSQGDVSGELFF	TGTGCCAGCTCACCATCACAGGGGGATGTTTCCGGGGAGCTGTTTTTT
-	TRBV18	-	TRBJ1-1	CASSPQGGTEAFF	TGTGCCAGCTCACCCCAGGGAGGGACTGAAGCTTTCTTT
TRBD1	TRBV5-1	-	TRBJ2-5	CASSRDRTQETQYF	TGCGCCAGCTCCCGGGACAGGACCCAAGAGACCCAGTACTTC
TRBD2	TRBV7-2	-	TRBJ2-7	CASSLGLAGVDEQYF	TGTGCCAGCAGCTTGGGACTAGCGGGAGTAGACGAGCAGTACTTC
-	TRBV14	-	TRBJ2-3	CASSQVAGATSTDTQYF	TGTGCCAGCAGCCAAGTGGCAGGGGCAACTAGCACAGATACGCAGTATTTT
TRBD1	TRBV18	-	TRBJ1-1	CASSPKTGGADTEAFF	TGTGCCAGCTCCCCCAAGACAGGGGGCGCGGACACTGAAGCTTTCTTT
-	TRBV19	-	TRBJ2-3	CASSGSGSRTDTQYF	TGTGCCAGTAGTGGCAGCGGGTCTCGCACAGATACGCAGTATTTT
-	TRBV7-8	-	TRBJ2-4	CASSLSPGVGIQYF	TGTGCCAGCAGCCTCAGCCCGGGAGTGGGCATTCAGTACTTC
TRBD2	TRBV6-6	once	TRBJ2-7	CANQRGSSYEQYF	TGTGCCAATCAGCGGGGTAGCTCCTACGAGCAGTACTTC
TRBD2	TRBV28	-	TRBJ2-3	CASSFGAGGIDTQYF	TGTGCCAGCAGTTTCGGAGCGGGGGGGATAGATACGCAGTATTTT
-	TRBV18	once	TRBJ1-2	CASSPLEQVNYGYTF	TGTGCCAGCTCACCACTTGAACAGGTTAACTATGGCTACACCTTC
-	TRBV19	-	TRBJ2-7	CASSITGWDYEQYF	TGTGCCAGTAGTATTACAGGGTGGGACTACGAGCAGTACTTC
TRBD1	TRBV19	-	TRBJ1-4	CASSPQGQRNEKLFF	TGTGCCAGTAGTCCCCAGGGACAGCGTAATGAAAAACTGTTTTTT
-	TRBV18	-	TRBJ2-5	CASSSSGETQYF	TGTGCCAGCTCATCTTCAGGGGAGACCCAGTACTTC
-	TRBV20-1	-	TRBJ2-5	CSAISETQYF	TGCAGTGCTATATCAGAGACCCAGTACTTC
-	TRBV18	-	TRBJ1-1	CASSSRGTEAFF	TGTGCCAGCTCCTCTCGGGGTACTGAAGCTTTCTTT
TRBD1	TRBV9	few	TRBJ1-4	CASSADRGHTNEKLFF	TGTGCCAGCAGCGCGGACAGGGGGCACACTAATGAAAAACTGTTTTTT
-	TRBV13	-	TRBJ2-3	CASSSGSQDTQYF	TGTGCCAGCAGCTCCGGGAGCCAGGATACGCAGTATTTT
TRBD1	TRBV10-3	-	TRBJ2-1	CAMAPGGAFYEQFF	TGTGCCATGGCCCCAGGGGGCGCTTTCTATGAGCAGTTCTTC
TRBD2	TRBV30	-	TRBJ2-2	CAWNPAGVGELFF	TGTGCCTGGAACCCAGCGGGAGTCGGGGAGCTGTTTTTT
-	TRBV10-3	-	TRBJ2-1	CAINNQGTYNEQFF	TGTGCCATCAATAATCAGGGTACCTACAATGAGCAGTTCTTC
-	TRBV5-1	-	TRBJ2-1	CASSYVAAINEQFF	TGCGCCAGCAGCTATGTAGCAGCTATCAATGAGCAGTTCTTC
-	TRBV7-3	-	TRBJ1-1	CASSLGGLNTEAFF	TGTGCCAGCAGCCTTGGGGGCTTGAACACTGAAGCTTTCTTT
-	TRBV4-1	-	TRBJ2-7	CASSQAARGYEQYF	TGCGCCAGCAGCCAAGCCGCCCGGGGTTACGAGCAGTACTTC
-	TRBV12-2	-	TRBJ2-4	CARRPPSGDKNIQYF	TGTGCAAGGCGGCCCCCCTCCGGCGACAAAAACATTCAGTACTTC
-	TRBV28	-	TRBJ2-7	CASRKQGDYEQYF	TGTGCCAGCAGAAAACAGGGAGACTACGAGCAGTACTTC
-	TRBV19	-	TRBJ1-2	CASSMGGSRNYGYTF	TGTGCCAGTAGTATGGGGGGTAGTCGGAACTATGGCTACACCTTC
TRBD1	TRBV10-3	-	TRBJ2-7	CAISERDSSYEQYF	TGTGCCATCAGTGAGAGGGACAGCTCCTACGAGCAGTACTTC
TRBD2	TRBV28	-	TRBJ2-4	CASGVTGGGNIQYF	TGTGCCAGCGGGGTCACGGGGGGAGGGAACATTCAGTACTTC